A selection of T cell receptor beta chains follows, all from one sample in a study of CD8 T cells in ankylosing spondylitis. TCRdb independently ran MiXCR on the 5' RACE reads; one entry per CDR3 protein. This sample has approximately 220,000 distinct CDR3 sequences, with 25% to 30% found just once. Specimen: blood, either unsorted or a sorted T cell fraction (not recorded which). The receptors were sampled from a male donor with ankylosing spondylitis or in good health (not recorded which). CDR3s include the opening cysteine and the closing phenylalanine or tryptophan. The D gene is left open where the match is weak. The size field is filled for only some rows; it gives once, few, many or a size class.

>many|TRBJ1-5|TRBV3-1|-
CASSQGVQSNQPQHF
TGTGCCAGCAGCCAAGGGGTACAAAGCAATCAGCCCCAGCATTTT
>-|TRBJ2-7|TRBV20-1|-
CSAKSRESNYEQYF
TGCAGTGCTAAGAGTAGAGAATCAAACTACGAGCAGTACTTC
>few|TRBJ2-1|TRBV6-1|TRBD2
CASAQGTSGSGQFF
TGTGCCAGCGCCCAGGGGACTAGCGGGAGTGGGCAGTTCTTC
>few|TRBJ2-1|TRBV29-1|-
CSVAKGTHNEQFF
TGCAGCGTTGCCAAGGGGACGCATAATGAGCAGTTCTTC
>many|TRBJ2-7|TRBV28|-
CASSLHKYYEQYF
TGTGCCAGCAGTTTGCACAAATACTACGAGCAGTACTTC
>-|TRBJ2-5|TRBV20-1|-
CSARRESGETQYF
TGCAGTGCTAGACGGGAGTCGGGAGAGACCCAGTACTTC
>many|TRBJ2-3|TRBV12-3/TRBV12-4|TRBD2
CASSGRRTDTQYF
TGTGCCAGCAGCGGGAGGCGGACAGATACGCAGTATTTT
>many|TRBJ1-1|TRBV6-5|-
CASSYVRVPANTEAFF
TGTGCCAGCAGTTACGTCCGGGTCCCGGCGAACACTGAAGCTTTCTTT
>-|TRBJ1-2|TRBV6-5|-
CASSYSRQGDYGYTF
TGTGCCAGCAGTTACTCGAGGCAGGGTGACTATGGCTACACCTTC
>few|TRBJ1-6|TRBV6-5|-
CASSYSIGKRASPLHF
TGTGCCAGCAGTTACTCGATAGGAAAAAGGGCTTCACCCCTCCACTTT
>-|TRBJ1-2|TRBV12-3/TRBV12-4|-
CASSYSQGQGGGYTF
TGTGCCAGCAGTTATTCTCAAGGACAAGGAGGTGGCTACACCTTC
>-|TRBJ1-2|TRBV5-6|-
CASSPGGGRYGYTF
TGTGCCAGCAGCCCCGGTGGAGGCCGGTATGGCTACACCTTC
>-|TRBJ2-7|TRBV6-5|-
CASRNKGYEQYF
TGTGCCAGCAGAAACAAGGGATACGAGCAGTACTTC
>many|TRBJ2-3|TRBV29-1|-
CSVEARGTVSDTQYF
TGCAGCGTTGAGGCGCGCGGGACTGTGTCAGATACGCAGTATTTT
>many|TRBJ2-1|TRBV10-3|TRBD2
CAISESAGTSGIEQFF
TGTGCCATCAGTGAGTCGGCCGGGACTAGCGGGATTGAGCAGTTCTTC
>many|TRBJ2-3|TRBV4-3|TRBD2
CASSQERWLADKTDTQYF
TGCGCCAGCAGCCAAGAACGGTGGCTAGCGGATAAAACAGATACGCAGTATTTT
>many|TRBJ2-3|TRBV20-1|TRBD2
CSASDRGLARTTDTQYF
TGCAGTGCTAGCGATCGGGGACTAGCGCGTACAACAGATACGCAGTATTTT
>-|TRBJ2-5|TRBV15|-
CATSRDRQPQETQYF
TGTGCCACCAGCAGAGATCGGCAGCCACAAGAGACCCAGTACTTC
>many|TRBJ2-7|TRBV12-3/TRBV12-4|TRBD2
CASSRSGRGSYEQYF
TGTGCCAGCAGCCGGAGCGGGAGAGGCTCCTACGAGCAGTACTTC
>-|TRBJ2-7|TRBV7-8|-
CASSLEYGGAEYF
TGTGCCAGCAGCTTAGAGTACGGGGGCGCGGAGTACTTC
>many|TRBJ2-7|TRBV7-8|TRBD2
CASSRKLAGPYEQYF
TGTGCCAGCAGCCGTAAGCTAGCGGGGCCCTACGAGCAGTACTTC
>-|TRBJ2-4|TRBV20-1|-
CSARDPKNIQYF
TGCAGTGCTAGAGATCCCAAAAACATTCAGTACTTC
>many|TRBJ2-7|TRBV7-2|TRBD1
CASSLNRGPYEQYF
TGTGCCAGCAGCTTAAACAGGGGCCCCTACGAGCAGTACTTC
>many|TRBJ2-1|TRBV20-1|-
CSAQRDLGVGEQFF
TGCAGTGCCCAAAGGGACTTGGGCGTCGGTGAGCAGTTCTTC
>few|TRBJ2-3|TRBV20-1|-
CSARVQGVTDTQYF
TGCAGTGCTAGGGTTCAGGGAGTCACAGATACGCAGTATTTT
>-|TRBJ2-5|TRBV9|TRBD2
CASSVTSGGETQYF
TGTGCCAGCAGCGTTACTAGCGGGGGAGAGACCCAGTACTTC
>once|TRBJ2-4|TRBV2|TRBD2
CASGVREFGIQYF
TGTGCCAGCGGAGTGCGGGAGTTTGGCATTCAGTACTTC
>-|TRBJ2-7|TRBV6-1|-
CASSRRGASSYGQYF
TGTGCCAGCAGCCGACGCGGGGCCTCCTCCTACGGGCAGTACTTC
>few|TRBJ2-5|TRBV20-1|TRBD2
CSAGGLAGQETQYF
TGCAGTGCTGGGGGACTAGCGGGGCAGGAGACCCAGTACTTC
>few|TRBJ2-7|TRBV12-5|TRBD2
CASGRLAGPYEQYF
TGTGCTAGTGGCCGACTAGCGGGGCCGTACGAGCAGTACTTC
>-|TRBJ2-1|TRBV7-8|-
CASSWSHSGGSYNEQFF
TGTGCCAGCAGCTGGAGCCATAGTGGGGGATCCTACAATGAGCAGTTCTTC
>many|TRBJ2-3|TRBV12-3/TRBV12-4|-
CASSLGQGLTDTQYF
TGTGCCAGCAGTTTAGGGCAGGGTTTGACAGATACGCAGTATTTT
>many|TRBJ2-7|TRBV4-1|-
CASSQSTTRGPSEQYF
TGCGCCAGCAGCCAGAGTACTACCCGGGGGCCCAGCGAGCAGTACTTC
>many|TRBJ1-5|TRBV20-1|-
CSAREASGTQPQHF
TGCAGTGCTAGAGAAGCCTCAGGGACTCAGCCCCAGCATTTT
>-|TRBJ1-2|TRBV29-1|-
CSVEGAYGYTF
TGCAGCGTTGAGGGTGCCTATGGCTACACCTTC
>-|TRBJ1-5|TRBV20-1|-
CSARDHRSNQPQHF
TGCAGTGCTAGAGACCACAGGAGCAATCAGCCCCAGCATTTT
>few|TRBJ2-7|TRBV3-1|-
CASRDGQRFSYEQYF
TGTGCCAGCAGGGACGGACAGAGGTTCTCCTACGAGCAGTACTTC
>many|TRBJ1-1|TRBV20-1|TRBD1
CSARLTGSEAFF
TGCAGTGCTAGGCTGACAGGGAGTGAAGCTTTCTTT
>few|TRBJ2-1|TRBV20-1|TRBD2
CSARARGSSGSSSYNEQFF
TGCAGTGCTAGAGCGAGAGGTTCTAGCGGGAGTAGCTCCTACAATGAGCAGTTCTTC
>many|TRBJ2-4|TRBV7-9|-
CASSLARVGKNIQYF
TGTGCCAGCAGCTTAGCACGCGTCGGCAAAAACATTCAGTACTTC
>-|TRBJ2-3|TRBV7-2|-
CASSLARDTQYF
TGTGCCAGCAGCTTAGCGAGGGATACGCAGTATTTT
>-|TRBJ2-7|TRBV20-1|-
CSARAPGLYEQYF
TGCAGTGCTAGAGCCCCGGGACTCTACGAGCAGTACTTC
>few|TRBJ2-3|TRBV20-1|-
CSAYSSVPDTQYF
TGCAGTGCTTACAGTTCCGTCCCAGATACGCAGTATTTT
>-|TRBJ2-7|TRBV29-1|-
CSVGPRGGEQYF
TGCAGCGTAGGCCCTCGGGGAGGAGAGCAGTACTTC
>many|TRBJ1-4|TRBV6-5|-
CASRLGGGEKLFF
TGTGCCAGCCGCTTAGGCGGTGGGGAAAAACTGTTTTTT
>-|TRBJ2-1|TRBV6-5|TRBD1
CASSYSWTGANEQFF
TGTGCCAGCAGTTACTCGTGGACAGGGGCCAATGAGCAGTTCTTC
>-|TRBJ2-1|TRBV12-3/TRBV12-4|-
CASSLRQSSYNEQFF
TGTGCCAGCAGTTTGCGGCAGAGCTCCTACAATGAGCAGTTCTTC
>-|TRBJ1-6|TRBV6-1|-
CASSEQSGFGSPLHF
TGTGCCAGCAGTGAACAATCAGGGTTTGGTTCACCCCTCCACTTT